This TCR beta chain is from a study of blood T cell repertoires in COVID-19 (dated by TCRdb to the early 2020s). At the level of the whole study: Samples from collaborators originated in the United States, Italy and Spain and spanned both the acute and convalescent phases of COVID-19. The material from the prospective study consisted of cDNA or gDNA derived from T cells, B-cell-depleted T cells, or PBMCs. Where available, HLA class I and class II types were obtained from metadata supplied by the sample provider rather than from assay-based typing. Sample metadata almost always included a de-identified subject ID, COVID-19 status, age in years and sex. Samples were obtained from the ongoing ImmuneRACE study (first 160 participants) and from 1,254 subjects provided by 6 global collaborators. The dataset comprised deeply sampled blood TCRbeta repertoires from subjects exposed to, actively infected with, or recovered from COVID-19. The repertoires were released in a freely available public database intended as a resource for research on the immune response to SARS-CoV-2. Beyond this particular receptor, the publication reports: The quantity of clinical and demographic metadata differed by source and by participant and was supplied without curation.

A distance of 3 bases separates the germline ends of V and J, which lose 3 bases and 8 bases respectively. The CDR3, cysteine through phenylalanine, is 10 amino acids long. CDR3 DNA is the only sequence kept; it has 30 bases, read in frame from the first base. CDR1 and CDR2, per the germline V gene, are SGDLS and YYNGEE. TCRbeta CDR3 regions were amplified from genomic DNA by means of the immunoSEQ Assay, a bias-controlled multiplex PCR. The paper's processing steps were these. The number of nucleated cells in each sample was estimated from the amplification of reference gene primers within the assay. To quantify the absolute abundance of each unique TCRbeta CDR3 rearrangement, sequence reads were collapsed and filtered. For each sample, productive Simpson clonality was calculated by taking the square root of Simpson's diversity index across productive rearrangements. TCRdb retrieved this table from immuneACCESS and kept in-frame rearrangements only. Not all clones are present; in checked studies, unresolved V genes account for under half, and no reason is known for the remainder. The D gene and trimming were derived from the DNA, and the V and J assignments and clone size from that table. The sample records 56,000 or so clones, more than 65% of which are singletons. The leading ten clones occupy around 5.4% of the sample.

This clone showed up just a few times. Its antigen is not yet known. Qualities for individual bases were not recorded, and no much larger clone is one base off. Each collaborating institution followed its own protocols to collect whole blood in K2EDTA tubes. For TCRbeta analysis, collaborators shipped samples in one of three forms: frozen whole blood, isolated PBMCs, or DNA extracted from either of those sample types. The TCR was taken from a woman aged 65 to 85 with acute or convalescent COVID-19. Sequenced: peripheral blood. The sequence joins TRBV9 to TRBJ1-5, with no reliable assignment of the D segment. In nucleotides, the sequence is TGTGCCAGCAGCGACAAGCCCCAGCATTTT. Its product reads: CASSDKPQHF.